These 14 T cell receptor beta chains were sequenced from one sample in a study of T cells in Graves' hyperthyroidism and ophthalmopathy. Amplification targeted TCR beta CDR3 regions from RNA transcripts. The study used the HTBI primer set for a first-round RT-PCR of the TCR CDR3. From the multiplex PCR reads, TCRdb called clonotypes with MiXCR, one entry per CDR3 protein. The data show roughly 710,000 distinct CDR3 sequences, roughly a third seen once. Sequenced: blood. These receptors all come from a woman aged 40 to 55 with Graves' hyperthyroidism.

The CDR3 DNA sequence: TGTGCCACCAGTGATTACGGGGGCTACGAGCAGTACTTC. Translated, it gives CATSDYGGYEQYF. This chain joins TRBV24-1 and TRBJ2-7, with D perhaps TRBD2 (6 bases). The CDR3 contains 13 residues. Per germline, CDR1 KGHDR and CDR2 SFDVKD. Trimming stripped 2 bases from V and 3 bases from J, with 7 bases between.

This chain joins TRBV29-1 and TRBJ1-4; D is possibly TRBD1 (6 bases). V lost 6 bases to trimming and J lost 2 bases, with 13 bases between them. The CDR3 has 14 residues. The V gene's germline CDR1 is SQVTM and CDR2 ANQGSEA. The CDR3 sequence is CSVIDRSTNEKLFF. Here the CDR3 DNA reads TGCAGCGTCATCGACAGGTCTACTAATGAAAAACTGTTTTTT.

The chain combines TRBV6-5 with TRBJ1-2; D uncertain. The germline V gene encodes CDR1 MNHEY and CDR2 SVGAGI. V was trimmed by 0 bases and J by 0 bases, leaving 8 bases between them. The CDR3 consists of 15 residues. This CDR3 reads CASSYSAETNYGYTF. The CDR3 region has the DNA TGTGCCAGCAGTTACTCGGCAGAGACTAACTATGGCTACACCTTC.

DNA of the CDR3: TGTGCCAGCAGCTACGGACAGGGAGTGAACGTCCTGACTTTC. Its translation: CASSYGQGVNVLTF. This chain connects TRBV11-1 to TRBJ2-6; 8 bases align to TRBD1. The CDR3 has 14 residues. Germline V lookup: CDR1 SGHAT, CDR2 FQDESV (reference sequence). V trimming: 4 bases; J trimming: 10 bases; junction bases outside the gene matches: 6. The variable domain in full, with the rest retrieved from reference TRBV11-1 and TRBJ2-6, is EAEVAQSPRYKITEKSQAVAFWCDPISGHATLYWYRQILGQGPELLVQFQDESVVDDSQLPKDRFSAERLKGVDSTLKIQPAELGDSAMYLCASSYGQGVNVLTFGAGSRLTVL.

The rearrangement joins TRBV10-3 to TRBJ2-5; TRBD2 agrees at 10 bases. After removal of 11 bases from V and 2 bases from J, the junction contained 17 bases not matched to a gene. This CDR3 is 17 amino acids long. The germline V gene encodes CDR1 ENHRY and CDR2 SYGVKD. As DNA, the CDR3 is TGTGCCTCCAGGCCGGAACTAGCGGGACAGACTCAAGAGACCCAGTACTTC. It yields the protein CASRPELAGQTQETQYF.

This clonotype has at least ten counts. The rearrangement links TRBV5-4 to TRBJ1-3; the D is unclear. V lost 1 base and J lost 4, with 6 bases in between. The CDR3 covers 13 residues. CDR1 SGHNT and CDR2 YYREEE come from the germline V gene (reference sequence). The CDR3 is CASSLWGGNTIYF. The CDR3 region has the DNA TGTGCCAGCAGCTTGTGGGGAGGAAACACCATATATTTT.

The rearrangement links TRBV4-1 to TRBJ2-7, with D possibly being TRBD1 or TRBD2 (5 bases each). Trimming stripped 1 base from V and 4 bases from J, with 17 bases between. Germline CDR1 reads MGHRA; CDR2 reads YSYEKL. This CDR3 is built from 16 residues. CDR3 in amino acids: CASSQGGTEDVYEQYF. CDR3 nucleotides: TGCGCCAGCAGCCAAGGGGGGACCGAGGATGTTTACGAGCAGTACTTC.

There are many counts of this clonotype. The CDR3 sequence: CASSLLLRIGETQYF. The CDR3 nucleotides are TGTGCCAGCAGCCTCCTTCTGCGGATCGGGGAGACCCAGTACTTC. V gene TRBV7-2 combines with J gene TRBJ2-5; D is undetermined. CDR1 SGHTA and CDR2 FQGNSA come from the germline V gene. The CDR3 runs 15 residues. V was pared by 5 bases and J by 5 bases, with 18 bases between. Full variable domain (missing parts from reference TRBV7-2 and TRBJ2-5): GAGVSQSPSNKVTEKGKDVELRCDPISGHTALYWYRQSLGQGLEFLIYFQGNSAPDKSGLPSDRFSAERTGGSVSTLTIQRTQQEDSAVYLCASSLLLRIGETQYFGPGTRLLVL.

The gene calls are TRBV10-3 and TRBJ2-7, with 7 positions matching TRBD2. V was pared by 10 bases and J by 7 bases, with 13 bases of the junction left unmatched. Germline CDR1 reads ENHRY; CDR2 reads SYGVKD. The CDR3 runs 13 residues. CDR3 sequence (DNA): TGTGCCACCCGTCAGGCGGGAGTAGGAGAGCAGTACTTC. Protein: CATRQAGVGEQYF.

The chain is built from TRBV7-9 and TRBJ1-1, with D hard to call. This CDR3 spans 14 amino acids. CDR1 SEHNR and CDR2 FQNEAQ come from the germline V gene (reference sequence). V lost 4 bases and J lost 5, with 14 bases in between. The CDR3 region is CASSSPRGRTEAFF. CDR3 DNA sequence: TGTGCCAGCAGCTCTCCCCGGGGTAGGACTGAAGCTTTCTTT.

The CDR3: CASSLAGVAGELFF. The CDR3 nucleotides are TGTGCCAGCAGCTTGGCAGGGGTGGCCGGGGAGCTGTTTTTT. This chain links TRBV5-4 with TRBJ2-2; tentative D call: TRBD1 (6 bases). Germline loops: CDR1 SGHNT, CDR2 YYREEE (reference sequence). The CDR3 extends over 14 amino acids. V lost 0 bases, J lost 6 bases, and 9 bases lay in between.

This clonotype has more than one count but fewer than ten. This sequence joins TRBV7-9 and TRBJ2-5; D is unclear. Matching the DNA end better, TRBJ2-1 makes the J call doubtful. This CDR3 is 10 amino acids long. Germline CDR1 reads SEHNR; CDR2 reads FQNEAQ (reference sequence). CDR3 in amino acids: CASSLDEQFF. DNA for the CDR3: TGTGCCAGCAGCTTAGACGAGCAGTTCTTC.

Many counts were recorded for this clonotype. The rearrangement joins TRBV2 to TRBJ1-6, with TRBD1 as a possible D gene (5 bases). Trimming pared 3 bases from V and 5 bases from J, leaving 5 bases between. The CDR3 is 13 residues long. CDR1 is SNHLY and CDR2 is FYNNEI in the germline V gene. The CDR3 sequence: CASSEGHNSPLHF. DNA of the CDR3: TGTGCCAGCAGTGAGGGGCATAATTCACCCCTCCACTTT.

The chain joins TRBV6-5 to TRBJ1-4, with D uncertain. CDR3 size: 13 residues. V shed 2 bases and J shed 5 bases, with 6 bases lying between them. Germline V lookup: CDR1 MNHEY, CDR2 SVGAGI. CDR3 in amino acids: CASSYRSNEKLFF. CDR3 DNA: TGTGCCAGCAGTTACAGGTCAAATGAAAAACTGTTTTTT.